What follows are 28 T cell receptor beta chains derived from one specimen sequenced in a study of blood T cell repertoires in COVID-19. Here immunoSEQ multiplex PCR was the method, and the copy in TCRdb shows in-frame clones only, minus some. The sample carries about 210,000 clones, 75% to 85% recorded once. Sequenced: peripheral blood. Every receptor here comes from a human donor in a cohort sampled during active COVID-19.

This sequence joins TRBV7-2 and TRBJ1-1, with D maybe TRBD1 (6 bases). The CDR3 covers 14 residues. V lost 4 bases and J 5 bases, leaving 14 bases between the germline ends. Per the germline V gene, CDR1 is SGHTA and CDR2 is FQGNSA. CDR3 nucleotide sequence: TGTGCCAGCAGCTCGTTACAGGGTTATACTGAAGCTTTCTTT. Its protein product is CASSSLQGYTEAFF.

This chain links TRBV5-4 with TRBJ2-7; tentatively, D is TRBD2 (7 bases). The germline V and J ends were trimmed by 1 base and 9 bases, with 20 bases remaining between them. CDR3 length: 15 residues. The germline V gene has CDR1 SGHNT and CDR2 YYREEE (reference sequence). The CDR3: CASSLKGGMVLRQYF. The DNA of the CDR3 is TGTGCCAGCAGCTTGAAGGGGGGGATGGTCCTACGGCAGTACTTC.

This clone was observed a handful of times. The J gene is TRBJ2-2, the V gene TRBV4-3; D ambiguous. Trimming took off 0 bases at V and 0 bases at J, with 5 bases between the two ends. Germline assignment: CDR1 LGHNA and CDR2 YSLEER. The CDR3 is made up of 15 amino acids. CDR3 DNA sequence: TGCGCCAGCAGCCAAGATTATCCGAACACCGGGGAGCTGTTTTTT. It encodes CASSQDYPNTGELFF.

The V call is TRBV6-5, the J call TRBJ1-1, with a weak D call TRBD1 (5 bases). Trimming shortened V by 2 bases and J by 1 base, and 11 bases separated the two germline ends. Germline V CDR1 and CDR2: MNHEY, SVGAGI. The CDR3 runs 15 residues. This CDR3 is CASSYRGARNTEAFF. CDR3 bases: TGTGCCAGCAGTTACAGGGGTGCCAGGAACACTGAAGCTTTCTTT.

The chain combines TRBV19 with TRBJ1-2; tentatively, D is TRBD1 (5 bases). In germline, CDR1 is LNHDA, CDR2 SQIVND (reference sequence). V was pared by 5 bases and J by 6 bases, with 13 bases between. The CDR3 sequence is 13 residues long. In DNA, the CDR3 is TGTGCCAGTAGTCCCGGGCCGGGGGATGGCTACACCTTC. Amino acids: CASSPGPGDGYTF.

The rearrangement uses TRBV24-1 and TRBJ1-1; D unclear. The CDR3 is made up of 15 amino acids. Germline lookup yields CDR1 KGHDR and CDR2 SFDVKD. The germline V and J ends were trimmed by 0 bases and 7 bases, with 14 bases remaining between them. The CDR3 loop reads CATSDLSGLLHEAFF. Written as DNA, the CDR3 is TGTGCCACCAGTGATTTGAGCGGGCTTCTTCATGAAGCTTTCTTT.

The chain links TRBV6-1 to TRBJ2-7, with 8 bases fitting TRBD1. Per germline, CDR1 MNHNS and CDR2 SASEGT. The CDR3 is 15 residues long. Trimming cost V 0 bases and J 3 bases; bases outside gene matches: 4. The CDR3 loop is CASSEAPGQGYEQYF. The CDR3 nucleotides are TGTGCCAGCAGTGAAGCCCCAGGACAGGGCTACGAGCAGTACTTC.

CDR3 sequence (DNA): TGTGCCAGCAGCGTAGGTGACAGGGAACAAAACACCATATATTTT. Protein product: CASSVGDREQNTIYF. V usage is TRBV9 and J usage is TRBJ1-3, with 7 bases matching TRBD1. V lost 0 bases, J lost 6 bases, and 6 bases stayed unmatched. This CDR3 has 15 residues. The germline gives CDR1 SGDLS, CDR2 YYNGEE.

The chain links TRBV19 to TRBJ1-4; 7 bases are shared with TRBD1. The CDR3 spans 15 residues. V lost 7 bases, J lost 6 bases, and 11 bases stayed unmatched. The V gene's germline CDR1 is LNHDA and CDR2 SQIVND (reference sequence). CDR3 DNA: TGTGCCAGTACTAATCCGGGACAGCCATATGAAAAACTGTTTTTT. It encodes CASTNPGQPYEKLFF.

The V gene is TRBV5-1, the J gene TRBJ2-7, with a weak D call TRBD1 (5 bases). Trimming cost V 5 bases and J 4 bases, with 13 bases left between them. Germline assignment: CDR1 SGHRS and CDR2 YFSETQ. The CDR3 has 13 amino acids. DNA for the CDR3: TGCGCCAGCAGACAGGAGCTTGGGTACGAGCAGTACTTC. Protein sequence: CASRQELGYEQYF.

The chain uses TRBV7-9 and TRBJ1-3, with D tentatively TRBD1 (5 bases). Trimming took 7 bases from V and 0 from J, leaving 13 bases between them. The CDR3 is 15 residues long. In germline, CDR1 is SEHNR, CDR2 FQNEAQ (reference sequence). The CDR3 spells CASTRGGNSGNTIYF. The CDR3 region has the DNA TGTGCCAGCACCCGGGGGGGAAACTCTGGAAACACCATATATTTT.

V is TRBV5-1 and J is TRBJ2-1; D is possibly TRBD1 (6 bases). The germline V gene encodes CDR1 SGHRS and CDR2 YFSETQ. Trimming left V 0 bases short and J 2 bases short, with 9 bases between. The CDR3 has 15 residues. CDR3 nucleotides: TGCGCCAGCAGCTTGGAGGGGACAACCTACAATGAGCAGTTCTTC. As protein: CASSLEGTTYNEQFF.

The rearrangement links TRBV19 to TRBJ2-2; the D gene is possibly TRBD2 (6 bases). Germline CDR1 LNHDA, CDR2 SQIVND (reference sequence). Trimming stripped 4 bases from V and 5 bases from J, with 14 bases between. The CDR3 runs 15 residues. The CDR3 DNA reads TGTGCCAGTAGTACCGGGGCGGGGAGAACCGGGGAGCTGTTTTTT. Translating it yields CASSTGAGRTGELFF.

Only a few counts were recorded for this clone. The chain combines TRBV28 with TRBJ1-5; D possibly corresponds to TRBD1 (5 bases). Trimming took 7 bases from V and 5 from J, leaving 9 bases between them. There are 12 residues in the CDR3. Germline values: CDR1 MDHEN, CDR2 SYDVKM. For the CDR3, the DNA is TGTGCCAGCACCACCAGGGATCAGCCCCAGCATTTT. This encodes CASTTRDQPQHF.

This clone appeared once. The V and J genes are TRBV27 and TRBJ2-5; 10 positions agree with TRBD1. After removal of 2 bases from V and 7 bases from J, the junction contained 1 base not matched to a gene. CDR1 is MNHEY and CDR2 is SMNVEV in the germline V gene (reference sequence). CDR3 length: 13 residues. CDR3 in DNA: TGTGCCAGCAGTTTAGGGACAGGGGTGACCCAGTACTTC. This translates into CASSLGTGVTQYF.

The CDR3 coding sequence is TGTGCCAGCAGCCCCTTGAACCAGGGGCATGAGCAGTTCTTC. It is translated as CASSPLNQGHEQFF. The V and J genes are TRBV7-8 and TRBJ2-1; a weak D match, TRBD1 (6 bases). CDR1 SGHVS and CDR2 FQNEAQ come from the germline V gene. Trimming left V 5 bases short and J 8 bases short, with 16 bases between. The CDR3 has 14 amino acids.

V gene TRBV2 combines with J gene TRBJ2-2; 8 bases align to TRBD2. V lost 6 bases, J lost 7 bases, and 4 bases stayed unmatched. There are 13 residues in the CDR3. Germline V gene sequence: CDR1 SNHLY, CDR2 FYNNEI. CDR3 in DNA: TGTGCCAGCAGGCCGGGAGGGGGCGGGGAGCTGTTTTTT. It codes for CASRPGGGGELFF.

This chain's CDR3 is CASTLRNIQYF. CDR3 nucleotides: TGTGCCAGCACCCTTCGGAACATTCAGTACTTC. The chain has TRBV28 and TRBJ2-4, with unresolved D. This CDR3 has 11 amino acids. V dropped 7 bases and J dropped 7 bases, with 8 bases sitting between them. CDR1 MDHEN and CDR2 SYDVKM come from the germline V gene.

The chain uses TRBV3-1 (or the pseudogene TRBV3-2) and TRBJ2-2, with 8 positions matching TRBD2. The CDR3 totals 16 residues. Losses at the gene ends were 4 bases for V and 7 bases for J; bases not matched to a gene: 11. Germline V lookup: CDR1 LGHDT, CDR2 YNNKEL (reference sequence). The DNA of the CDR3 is TGTGCCAGCAGCCCTCCGGGACTAGGGGGAAGCGGGGAGCTGTTTTTT. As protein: CASSPPGLGGSGELFF.

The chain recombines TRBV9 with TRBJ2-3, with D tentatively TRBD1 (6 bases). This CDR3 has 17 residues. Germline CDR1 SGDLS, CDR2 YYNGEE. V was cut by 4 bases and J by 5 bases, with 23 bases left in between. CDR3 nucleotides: TGTGCCAGCAGCCCACAAGCCATTGCAGGGGAGCTAGATACGCAGTATTTT. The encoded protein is CASSPQAIAGELDTQYF.

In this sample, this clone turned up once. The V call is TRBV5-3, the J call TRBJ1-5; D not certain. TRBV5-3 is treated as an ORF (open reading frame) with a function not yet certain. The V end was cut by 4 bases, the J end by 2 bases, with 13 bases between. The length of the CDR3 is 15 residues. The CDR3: CARSPISRGNQPQHF. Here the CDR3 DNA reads TGTGCCAGAAGCCCTATTAGCCGGGGCAATCAGCCCCAGCATTTT.

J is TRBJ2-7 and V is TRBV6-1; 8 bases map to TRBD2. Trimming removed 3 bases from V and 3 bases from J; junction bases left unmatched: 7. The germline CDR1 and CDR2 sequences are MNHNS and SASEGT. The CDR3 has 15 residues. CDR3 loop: CASSDLQRGSYEQYF. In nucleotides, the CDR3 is TGTGCCAGCAGTGATCTTCAGCGGGGGAGCTACGAGCAGTACTTC.

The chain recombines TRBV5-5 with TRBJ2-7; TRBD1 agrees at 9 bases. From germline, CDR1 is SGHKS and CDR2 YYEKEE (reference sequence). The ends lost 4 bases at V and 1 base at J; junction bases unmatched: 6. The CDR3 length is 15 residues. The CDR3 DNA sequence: TGTGCCAGCAGCGAAGGACAGGGGCCTTCCTACGAGCAGTACTTC. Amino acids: CASSEGQGPSYEQYF.

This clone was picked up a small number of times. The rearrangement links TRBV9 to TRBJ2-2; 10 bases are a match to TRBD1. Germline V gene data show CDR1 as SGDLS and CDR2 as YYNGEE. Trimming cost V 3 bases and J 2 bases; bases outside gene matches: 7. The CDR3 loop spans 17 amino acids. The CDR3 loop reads CASSATTGGPNTGELFF. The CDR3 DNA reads TGTGCCAGCAGCGCCACGACAGGGGGCCCCAACACCGGGGAGCTGTTTTTT.

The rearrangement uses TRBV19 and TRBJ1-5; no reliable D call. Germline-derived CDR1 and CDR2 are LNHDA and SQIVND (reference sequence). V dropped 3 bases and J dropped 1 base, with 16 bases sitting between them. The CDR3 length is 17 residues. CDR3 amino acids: CASSMEGLGLSNQPQHF. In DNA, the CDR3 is TGTGCCAGTAGTATGGAGGGTTTGGGGTTGAGCAATCAGCCCCAGCATTTT.

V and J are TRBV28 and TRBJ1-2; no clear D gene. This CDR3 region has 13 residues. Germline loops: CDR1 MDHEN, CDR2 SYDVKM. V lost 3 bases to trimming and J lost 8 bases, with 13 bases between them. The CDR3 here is CASSFGSQVGYTF. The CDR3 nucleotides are TGTGCCAGCAGTTTCGGGAGCCAGGTCGGCTACACCTTC.

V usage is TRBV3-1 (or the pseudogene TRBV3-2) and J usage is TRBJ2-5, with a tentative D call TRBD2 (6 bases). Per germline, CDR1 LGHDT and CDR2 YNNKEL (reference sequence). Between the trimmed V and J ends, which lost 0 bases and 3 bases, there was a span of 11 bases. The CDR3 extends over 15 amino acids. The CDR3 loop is CASSQELGGEETQYF. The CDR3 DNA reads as TGTGCCAGCAGCCAAGAACTAGGCGGGGAAGAGACCCAGTACTTC.

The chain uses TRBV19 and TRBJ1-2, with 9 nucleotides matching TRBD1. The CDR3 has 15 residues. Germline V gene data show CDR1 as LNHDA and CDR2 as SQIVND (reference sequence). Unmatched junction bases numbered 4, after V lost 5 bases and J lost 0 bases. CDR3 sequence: CASSLRTGANYGYTF. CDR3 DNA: TGTGCCAGTAGTCTCCGGACAGGGGCTAACTATGGCTACACCTTC.